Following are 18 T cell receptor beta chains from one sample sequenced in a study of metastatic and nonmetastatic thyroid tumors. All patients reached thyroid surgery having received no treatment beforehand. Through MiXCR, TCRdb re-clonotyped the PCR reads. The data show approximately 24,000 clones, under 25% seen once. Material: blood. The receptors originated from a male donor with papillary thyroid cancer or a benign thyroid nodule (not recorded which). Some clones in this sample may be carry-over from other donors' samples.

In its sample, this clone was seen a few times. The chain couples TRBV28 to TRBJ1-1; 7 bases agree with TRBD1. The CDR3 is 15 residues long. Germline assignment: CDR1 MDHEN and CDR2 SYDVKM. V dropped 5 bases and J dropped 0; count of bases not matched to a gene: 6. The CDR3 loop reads CASSLYRGLNTEAFF. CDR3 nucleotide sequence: TGTGCCAGCAGTCTCTACAGGGGACTGAACACTGAAGCTTTCTTT.

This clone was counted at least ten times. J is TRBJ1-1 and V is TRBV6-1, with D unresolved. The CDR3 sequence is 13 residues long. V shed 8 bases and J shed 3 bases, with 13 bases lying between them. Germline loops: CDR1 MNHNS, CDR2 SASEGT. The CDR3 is CASSVLGDTEAFF. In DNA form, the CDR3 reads TGTGCCAGCTCGGTTCTGGGTGACACTGAAGCTTTCTTT.

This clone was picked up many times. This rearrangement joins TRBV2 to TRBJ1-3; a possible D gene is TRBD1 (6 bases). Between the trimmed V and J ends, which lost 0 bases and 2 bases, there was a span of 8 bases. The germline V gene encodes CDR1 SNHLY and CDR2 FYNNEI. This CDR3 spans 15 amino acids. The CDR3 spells CASSEAQGTGNTIYF. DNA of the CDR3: TGTGCCAGCAGTGAAGCGCAGGGGACTGGAAACACCATATATTTT.

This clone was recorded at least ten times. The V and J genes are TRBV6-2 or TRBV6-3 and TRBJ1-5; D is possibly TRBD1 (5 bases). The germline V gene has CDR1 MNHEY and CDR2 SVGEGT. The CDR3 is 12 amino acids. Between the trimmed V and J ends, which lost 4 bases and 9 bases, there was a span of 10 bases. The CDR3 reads CASSLGPLPQHF. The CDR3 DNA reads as TGTGCCAGCAGTTTGGGACCTTTGCCCCAGCATTTT.

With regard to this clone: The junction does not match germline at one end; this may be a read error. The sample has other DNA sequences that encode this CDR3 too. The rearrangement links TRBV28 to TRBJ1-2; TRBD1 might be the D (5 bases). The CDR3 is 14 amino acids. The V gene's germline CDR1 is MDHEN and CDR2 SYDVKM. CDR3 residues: CASSLTGTAYGYTF. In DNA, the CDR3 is TGTGCAAGCAGTTTAACCGGGACTGCCTATGGCTACACCTTC.

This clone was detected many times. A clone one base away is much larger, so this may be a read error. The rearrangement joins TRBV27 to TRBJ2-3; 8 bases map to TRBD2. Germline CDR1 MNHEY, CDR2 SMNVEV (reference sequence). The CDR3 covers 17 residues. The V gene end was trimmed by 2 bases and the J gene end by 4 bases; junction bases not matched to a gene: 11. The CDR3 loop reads CASSLIPGRAGADTQYF. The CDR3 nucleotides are TGTGCCAGCAGTTTAATCCCGGGACGAGCGGGAGCAGATACGCAGTATTTT.

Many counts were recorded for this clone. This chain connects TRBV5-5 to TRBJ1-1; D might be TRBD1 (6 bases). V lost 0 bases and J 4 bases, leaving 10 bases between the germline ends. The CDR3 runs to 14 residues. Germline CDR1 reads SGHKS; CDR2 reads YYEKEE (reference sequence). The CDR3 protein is CASSLGTVGTEAFF. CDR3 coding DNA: TGTGCCAGCAGCTTGGGGACAGTAGGCACTGAAGCTTTCTTT. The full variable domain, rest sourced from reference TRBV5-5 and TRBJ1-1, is DAGVTQSPTHLIKTRGQQVTLRCSPISGHKSVSWYQQVLGQGPQFIFQYYEKEERGRGNFPDRFSARQFPNYSSELNVNALLLGDSALYLCASSLGTVGTEAFFGQGTRLTVV.

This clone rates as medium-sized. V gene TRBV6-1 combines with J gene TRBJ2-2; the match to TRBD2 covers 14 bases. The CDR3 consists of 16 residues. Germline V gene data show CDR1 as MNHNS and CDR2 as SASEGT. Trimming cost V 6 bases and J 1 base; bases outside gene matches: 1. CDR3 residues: CASSGLAGGNTGELFF. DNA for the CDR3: TGTGCCAGCAGCGGACTAGCGGGGGGGAACACCGGGGAGCTGTTTTTT.

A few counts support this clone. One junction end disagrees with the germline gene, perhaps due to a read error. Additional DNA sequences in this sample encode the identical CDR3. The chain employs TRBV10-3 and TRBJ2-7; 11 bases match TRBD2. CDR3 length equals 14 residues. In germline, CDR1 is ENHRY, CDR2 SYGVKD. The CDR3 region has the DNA TGCGCCATCAGCGGGACTAGCGGCTCATACGAGCAGTACTTC. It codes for CAISGTSGSYEQYF.

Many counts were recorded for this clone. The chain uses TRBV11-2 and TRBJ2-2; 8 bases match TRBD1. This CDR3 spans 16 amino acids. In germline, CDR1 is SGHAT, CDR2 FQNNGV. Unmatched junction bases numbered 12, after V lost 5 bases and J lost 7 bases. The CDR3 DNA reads TGTGCCAGCAGCCGTAGGGAACAGGGGGGTATCGGGGAGCTGTTTTTT. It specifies CASSRREQGGIGELFF.

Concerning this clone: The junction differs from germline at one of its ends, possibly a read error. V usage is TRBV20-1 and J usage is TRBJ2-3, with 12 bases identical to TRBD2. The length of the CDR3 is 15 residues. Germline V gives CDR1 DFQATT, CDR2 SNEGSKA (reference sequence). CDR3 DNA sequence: TGCAGTGGTATGCGGACTAGCGGGGCCCCAGATACGGAGTACTTT. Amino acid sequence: CSGMRTSGAPDTEYF.

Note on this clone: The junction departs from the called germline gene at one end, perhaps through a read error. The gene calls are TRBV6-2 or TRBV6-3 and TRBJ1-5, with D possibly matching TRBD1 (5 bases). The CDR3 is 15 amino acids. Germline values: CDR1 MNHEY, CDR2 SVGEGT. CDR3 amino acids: CASRPKGRLYQPQDF. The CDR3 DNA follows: TGTGCCAGCAGACCCAAGGGGCGTCTGTATCAGCCCCAGGATTTT.

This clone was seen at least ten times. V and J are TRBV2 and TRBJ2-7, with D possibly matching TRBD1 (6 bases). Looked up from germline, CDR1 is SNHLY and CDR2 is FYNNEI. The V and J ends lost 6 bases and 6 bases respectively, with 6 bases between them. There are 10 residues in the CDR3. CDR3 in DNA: TGTGCCAGCAGAGGGGGCGAGCAGTACTTC. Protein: CASRGGEQYF. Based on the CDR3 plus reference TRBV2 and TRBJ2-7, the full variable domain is EPEVTQTPSHQVTQMGQEVILRCVPISNHLYFYWYRQILGQKVEFLVSFYNNEISEKSEIFDDQFSVERPDGSNFTLKIRSTKLEDSAMYFCASRGGEQYFGPGTRLTVT.

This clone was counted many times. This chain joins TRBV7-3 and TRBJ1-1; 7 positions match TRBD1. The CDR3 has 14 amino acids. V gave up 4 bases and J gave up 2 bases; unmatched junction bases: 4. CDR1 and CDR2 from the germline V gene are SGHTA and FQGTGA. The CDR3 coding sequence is TGTGCCAGCAGCTCCCAGGGGGGCAACACTGAAGCTTTCTTT. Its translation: CASSSQGGNTEAFF.

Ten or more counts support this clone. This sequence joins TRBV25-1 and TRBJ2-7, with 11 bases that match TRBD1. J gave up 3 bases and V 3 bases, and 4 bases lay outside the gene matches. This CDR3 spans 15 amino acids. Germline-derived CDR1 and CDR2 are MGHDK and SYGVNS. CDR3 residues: CASSDRDRGVYEQYF. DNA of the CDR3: TGTGCCAGCAGTGATCGGGACAGGGGGGTCTACGAGCAGTACTTC.

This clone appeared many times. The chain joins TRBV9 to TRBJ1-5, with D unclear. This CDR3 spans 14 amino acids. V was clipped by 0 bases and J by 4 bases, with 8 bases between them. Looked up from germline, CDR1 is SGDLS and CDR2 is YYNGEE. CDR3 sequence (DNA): TGTGCCAGCAGCGTAGGGACGGGGAATCAGCCCCAGCATTTT. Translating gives CASSVGTGNQPQHF.

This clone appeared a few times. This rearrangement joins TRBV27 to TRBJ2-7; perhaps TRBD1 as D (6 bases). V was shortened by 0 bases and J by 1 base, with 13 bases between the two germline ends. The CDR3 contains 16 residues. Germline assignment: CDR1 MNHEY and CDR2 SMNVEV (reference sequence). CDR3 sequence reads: CASSLSTQGTSYEQYF. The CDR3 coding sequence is TGTGCCAGCAGTTTATCTACACAGGGTACATCCTACGAGCAGTACTTC.

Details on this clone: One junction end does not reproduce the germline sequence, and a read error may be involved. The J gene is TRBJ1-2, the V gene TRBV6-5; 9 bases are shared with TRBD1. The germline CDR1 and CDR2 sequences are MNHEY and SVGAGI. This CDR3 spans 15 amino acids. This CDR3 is CASSSPGQGNYCYTF. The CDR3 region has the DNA TGTGCCAGCAGTTCACCGGGACAGGGAAACTATTGCTACACCTTC.